The rows below give T cell receptor beta chains drawn from one sample of a study of shared clonotypes between healthy human individuals. Sequencing was performed with immunoSEQ multiplex PCR; in TCRdb, only in-frame clones are kept and a portion is missing. The sample carries about 2.2 million clones, roughly 91% recorded once. Material: naive CD8+ T cells from PBMCs. All receptors come from a man aged 18 to 29 in good health. Some clones in this sample may be carry-over from other donors' samples. Each CDR3 is given with its conserved first and last residue. The order of the fields is V gene, J gene, D gene, CDR3 length, CDR3 DNA, CDR3 protein. A D gene is named only where the DNA matches it firmly.

v_gene: TRBV28
j_gene: TRBJ2-5
d_gene: TRBD2
len: 13
CDR3nt: TGTGCCAGCAGTTTTACGGGAGGGGAGACCCAGTACTTC
CDR3aa: CASSFTGGETQYF

v_gene: TRBV29-1
j_gene: TRBJ2-5
d_gene: TRBD2
len: 21
CDR3nt: TGCAGCGTTGAAGGCGGAATTAGCGGGAGCTGGGTTAATTTTTTAAGCGAGACCCAGTACTTC
CDR3aa: CSVEGGISGSWVNFLSETQYF

v_gene: TRBV7-3
j_gene: TRBJ2-7
d_gene: NA
len: 15
CDR3nt: TGTGCCAGCAGCTTAACGCCAGGGATTGCCTACGAGCAGTACTTC
CDR3aa: CASSLTPGIAYEQYF

v_gene: TRBV27
j_gene: TRBJ2-1
d_gene: TRBD2
len: 16
CDR3nt: TGTGCCAGCAGTTTCCGACTAGCGGGAGGGTTGGATGAGCAGTTCTTC
CDR3aa: CASSFRLAGGLDEQFF

v_gene: TRBV18
j_gene: TRBJ2-7
d_gene: NA
len: 14
CDR3nt: TGTGCCAGCTCACCCACCGGGGTCAAGCACGAGCAGTACTTC
CDR3aa: CASSPTGVKHEQYF

v_gene: TRBV7-6
j_gene: TRBJ2-1
d_gene: TRBD2
len: 13
CDR3nt: TGTGCCAGCAGTCCTCTAGCGGCCAGGGAGCAGTTCTTC
CDR3aa: CASSPLAAREQFF

v_gene: TRBV29-1
j_gene: TRBJ1-1
d_gene: NA
len: 16
CDR3nt: TGCAGCGTTGCGGGGGGGGTCCTTCCGGAGAACACTGAAGCTTTCTTT
CDR3aa: CSVAGGVLPENTEAFF

v_gene: TRBV9
j_gene: TRBJ1-1
d_gene: NA
len: 19
CDR3nt: TGTGCCAGCAGCGTAAACGTTGGAGGAGGGGGTATCATGAACACTGAAGCTTTCTTT
CDR3aa: CASSVNVGGGGIMNTEAFF

v_gene: TRBV10-2
j_gene: TRBJ2-7
d_gene: NA
len: 13
CDR3nt: TGCGCCAGCAGTGAGGTGGGGGTCTACGAGCAGTACTTC
CDR3aa: CASSEVGVYEQYF

v_gene: TRBV28
j_gene: TRBJ2-3
d_gene: NA
len: 16
CDR3nt: TGTGCCAGCAGTTTAAGTATAGTGGTAAGGGAGGATACGCAGTATTTT
CDR3aa: CASSLSIVVREDTQYF

v_gene: TRBV7-9
j_gene: TRBJ1-5
d_gene: TRBD1
len: 15
CDR3nt: TGTGCCAGCAGCTCCCGGACAGGGGAAGATCAGCCCCAGCATTTT
CDR3aa: CASSSRTGEDQPQHF

v_gene: TRBV19
j_gene: TRBJ1-5
d_gene: NA
len: 15
CDR3nt: TGTGCCAGTAGTTCCCGCGGAAGGGCGGATCAGCCCCAGCATTTT
CDR3aa: CASSSRGRADQPQHF

v_gene: TRBV27
j_gene: TRBJ2-5
d_gene: NA
len: 12
CDR3nt: TGTGCCAGCAGTATGAGCCGAGGGACCCAGTACTTC
CDR3aa: CASSMSRGTQYF